Listed below are T cell receptor beta chains from one sample, sequenced in a study of OX40 agonist ivuxolimab in advanced cancers. Produced via immunoSEQ multiplex PCR; TCRdb's table is partial and in-frame only. The repertoire has roughly 92,000 clones, 90% to 95% of them found once; the top ten carry 0.65% to 0.85%. The specimen was CD4+ or CD8+ T cells sorted from blood, collected in a trial of the OX40 agonist ivuxolimab. The receptors stem from an adult with an advanced solid tumor such as melanoma, head and neck, liver or kidney cancer. Each CDR3 is given with its conserved first and last residue. The order of the fields is D gene, clone size, J gene, V gene, CDR3 DNA, CDR3 protein. A D gene is named only where the DNA matches it firmly. Size values are once, few and many counts, or a class for expanded clones, and some rows have none.

D: TRBD2
size: NA
J: TRBJ2-1
V: TRBV5-1
DNA: TGCGCCAGCAGCTTAGGGTCAGGGCTAGCGGGCATTAGCTCCTACAATGAGCAGTTCTTC
CDR3: CASSLGSGLAGISSYNEQFF

D: TRBD2
size: NA
J: TRBJ2-7
V: TRBV4-3
DNA: TGCGCCAGCAGCCAAGACGGAACTAGCGGGAGCCCGGCGGGGCAGTACTTC
CDR3: CASSQDGTSGSPAGQYF

D: NA
size: NA
J: TRBJ1-1
V: TRBV20-1
DNA: TGCAGTGCCAGCCCAATAACCGCAGCTTTCTTT
CDR3: CSASPITAAFF

D: NA
size: NA
J: TRBJ2-7
V: TRBV7-3
DNA: TGTGCCAGCAGCCCCCAATTCGGGACGGTGATCTACGAGCAGTACTTC
CDR3: CASSPQFGTVIYEQYF

D: TRBD2
size: NA
J: TRBJ2-3
V: TRBV29-1
DNA: TGCAGCGTTGGAATAATCCGGGAGGGAGGCCCCACAGATACGCAGTATTTT
CDR3: CSVGIIREGGPTDTQYF

D: NA
size: NA
J: TRBJ1-1
V: TRBV27
DNA: TGTGCCAGCAGTTTAGGGCAGATCATGAACACTGAAGCTTTCTTT
CDR3: CASSLGQIMNTEAFF

D: NA
size: NA
J: TRBJ2-7
V: TRBV7-9
DNA: TGTGCCAGCAGCTTAGAGTCGGCCTACGAGCAGTACTTC
CDR3: CASSLESAYEQYF

D: NA
size: NA
J: TRBJ1-1
V: TRBV7-2
DNA: TGTGCCAGCAGCTTAAACAGGGTTACTGAAGCTTTCTTT
CDR3: CASSLNRVTEAFF

D: TRBD1
size: NA
J: TRBJ1-1
V: TRBV5-1
DNA: TGCGCCAGCAGCTTTCGGGACAGGGGGCTGTTGAACACTGAAGCTTTCTTT
CDR3: CASSFRDRGLLNTEAFF

D: NA
size: few
J: TRBJ2-2
V: TRBV7-3
DNA: TGTGCCAGCAGGCAGACACCGAACACCGGGGAGCTGTTTTTT
CDR3: CASRQTPNTGELFF

D: NA
size: NA
J: TRBJ1-1
V: TRBV7-9
DNA: TGTGCCAGCAGCCCTATTTTTGGACCGAACACTGAAGCTTTCTTT
CDR3: CASSPIFGPNTEAFF

D: NA
size: NA
J: TRBJ2-6
V: TRBV29-1
DNA: TGCAGCGTGGGTGGGTTCTCTGGGGCCAACGTCCTGACTTTC
CDR3: CSVGGFSGANVLTF

D: NA
size: NA
J: TRBJ1-3
V: TRBV19
DNA: TGTGCCAGTAGTATAGAAGTCTCTGGAAACACCATATATTTT
CDR3: CASSIEVSGNTIYF

D: TRBD2
size: NA
J: TRBJ2-1
V: TRBV12-5
DNA: TGTGCTAGTGGTTTGGTCGGCGGGAGCTCCTACAATGAGCAGTTCTTC
CDR3: CASGLVGGSSYNEQFF

D: NA
size: few
J: TRBJ1-5
V: TRBV19
DNA: TGTGCCAGTAGTGAACAGGGCAATCAGCCCCAGCATTTT
CDR3: CASSEQGNQPQHF

D: TRBD1
size: NA
J: TRBJ2-7
V: TRBV5-6
DNA: TGTGCCAGCAGCTTGAGGGAATCAGGGGGCCTCGTCTACGAGCAGTACTTC
CDR3: CASSLRESGGLVYEQYF

D: NA
size: NA
J: TRBJ2-2
V: TRBV7-2
DNA: TGTGCCAGCAGCTTTCTAGCCGGGGAGCTGTTTTTT
CDR3: CASSFLAGELFF

D: TRBD1
size: NA
J: TRBJ1-1
V: TRBV7-9
DNA: TGTGCCAGCAGCTTAGTGGCAGGGGGTAGCACTGAAGCTTTCTTT
CDR3: CASSLVAGGSTEAFF

D: NA
size: NA
J: TRBJ2-2
V: TRBV10-3
DNA: TGTGCCACGGCCCCTTCTGGGAGAAACACCGGGGAGCTGTTTTTT
CDR3: CATAPSGRNTGELFF

D: NA
size: NA
J: TRBJ1-4
V: TRBV7-9
DNA: TGTGCCAGCAGCCTCGTGACAGTTAATGAAAAACTGTTTTTT
CDR3: CASSLVTVNEKLFF

D: TRBD2
size: NA
J: TRBJ2-1
V: TRBV29-1
DNA: TGCAGCGTTGCGACTAGCGGGAGCTCCTACAATGAGCAGTTCTTC
CDR3: CSVATSGSSYNEQFF

D: TRBD1
size: once
J: TRBJ1-1
V: TRBV5-4
DNA: TGTGCCAGCAGCTTGGCAGGGGGCCGCACTGAAGCTTTCTTT
CDR3: CASSLAGGRTEAFF

D: NA
size: NA
J: TRBJ1-5
V: TRBV15
DNA: TGTGCCACCAGCAGAGATAGGCCCAGGGGCGGGCAGCCCCAGCATTTT
CDR3: CATSRDRPRGGQPQHF

D: TRBD1
size: NA
J: TRBJ2-2
V: TRBV7-3
DNA: TGTGCCAGCAGCCTGATCCCTGCGGGACAGGGCACCGGGGAGCTGTTTTTT
CDR3: CASSLIPAGQGTGELFF

D: NA
size: NA
J: TRBJ1-4
V: TRBV4-3
DNA: TGCGCCAGCAGCCAAGACCGAGCAACTAATGAAAAACTGTTTTTT
CDR3: CASSQDRATNEKLFF

D: TRBD1
size: NA
J: TRBJ1-2
V: TRBV10-3
DNA: TGTGCCATCAGGACCGGGACAGGGGGGGACTATGGCTACACCTTC
CDR3: CAIRTGTGGDYGYTF

D: TRBD1
size: NA
J: TRBJ2-7
V: TRBV5-6
DNA: TGTGCCAGCAGCCCCTTAAAGGGACAGCACACCTACGAGCAGTACTTC
CDR3: CASSPLKGQHTYEQYF

D: NA
size: NA
J: TRBJ1-3
V: TRBV7-2
DNA: TGTGCCAGCAGCTTGACACCTGGAAACACCATATATTTT
CDR3: CASSLTPGNTIYF

D: NA
size: NA
J: TRBJ2-2
V: TRBV5-1
DNA: TGCGCCAGCAGCTTATCCGGGAATTCAGCCACCGGGGAGCTGTTTTTT
CDR3: CASSLSGNSATGELFF

D: NA
size: NA
J: TRBJ2-1
V: TRBV7-2
DNA: TGTGCCAGCAGCCCCTCCAGATGGGGAGATGAGCAGTTCTTC
CDR3: CASSPSRWGDEQFF

D: NA
size: NA
J: TRBJ2-5
V: TRBV11-3
DNA: TGTGCCAGCAGCCACATCAAGGGGCAAGAGACCCAGTACTTC
CDR3: CASSHIKGQETQYF

D: TRBD1
size: NA
J: TRBJ1-1
V: TRBV7-2
DNA: TGTGCCAGCAGCTTCCCTCTCGGGACAGGCGTCACTGAAGCTTTCTTT
CDR3: CASSFPLGTGVTEAFF

D: TRBD2
size: NA
J: TRBJ2-3
V: TRBV4-2
DNA: TGTGCCAGCAGCCAAGACCTCGGGAGGGCCCGGGATACGCAGTATTTT
CDR3: CASSQDLGRARDTQYF

D: TRBD1
size: NA
J: TRBJ2-7
V: TRBV10-2
DNA: TGCGCCAGCAGATCCTTGACAGGGCCCTACGAGCAGTACTTC
CDR3: CASRSLTGPYEQYF

D: TRBD2
size: NA
J: TRBJ2-2
V: TRBV5-5
DNA: TGTGCCAGCAGCTTGGCCGGGCTAGCGGGAGTATTGGACACCGGGGAGCTGTTTTTT
CDR3: CASSLAGLAGVLDTGELFF

D: NA
size: NA
J: TRBJ1-1
V: TRBV7-3
DNA: TGTGCCAGCAGCCCCCACCCTTGGGAGCTGGGGGTGAACACTGAAGCTTTCTTT
CDR3: CASSPHPWELGVNTEAFF

D: TRBD1
size: NA
J: TRBJ1-4
V: TRBV5-5
DNA: TGTGCCAGCAGCCCACGGGACAGCATTTGGGAAAAACTGTTTTTT
CDR3: CASSPRDSIWEKLFF

D: TRBD1
size: few
J: TRBJ1-2
V: TRBV5-6
DNA: TGTGCCAGCAGCGGGACAGGGGGCGCGGTTGGCTACACCTTC
CDR3: CASSGTGGAVGYTF

D: NA
size: NA
J: TRBJ1-2
V: TRBV9
DNA: TGTGCCAGCAGCGCCCGGGACCCAGTTAGGGATTATGGCTACACCTTC
CDR3: CASSARDPVRDYGYTF

D: TRBD2
size: NA
J: TRBJ2-7
V: TRBV19
DNA: TGTGCCAGCGGGACTAGCGGGGTCTCCTACGAGCAGTACTTC
CDR3: CASGTSGVSYEQYF

D: TRBD1
size: NA
J: TRBJ1-2
V: TRBV28
DNA: TGTGCCAGCAGTTTCGACAGGGTTCCCAAAGGCTACACCTTC
CDR3: CASSFDRVPKGYTF

D: NA
size: NA
J: TRBJ1-2
V: TRBV5-1
DNA: TGCGCCAGCAGCTTTGAGGGGAGTGGCTACACCTTC
CDR3: CASSFEGSGYTF

D: NA
size: NA
J: TRBJ1-3
V: TRBV7-2
DNA: TGTGCCAGCAGCTTAGGGACACACTCTGGAAACACCATATATTTT
CDR3: CASSLGTHSGNTIYF

D: NA
size: NA
J: TRBJ2-3
V: TRBV5-5
DNA: TGTGCCAGCAGCTTGGACACAGATACGCAGTATTTT
CDR3: CASSLDTDTQYF

D: NA
size: once
J: TRBJ1-1
V: TRBV27
DNA: TGTGCCAGCACCTTATCGTATGGGGGCACTGAAGCTTTCTTT
CDR3: CASTLSYGGTEAFF

D: NA
size: NA
J: TRBJ1-5
V: TRBV9
DNA: TGTGCCAGCAGCGTAGGACAGGATAGCAATCAGCCCCAGCATTTT
CDR3: CASSVGQDSNQPQHF

D: TRBD1
size: NA
J: TRBJ1-2
V: TRBV28
DNA: TGTGCCAGCAGTTGGGGGACAGGGGTATACGGCTACACCTTC
CDR3: CASSWGTGVYGYTF

D: TRBD1
size: NA
J: TRBJ1-1
V: TRBV30
DNA: TGTGCCTGGAGCCCAGGGGGGGACACTGAAGCTTTCTTT
CDR3: CAWSPGGDTEAFF

D: TRBD1
size: NA
J: TRBJ1-1
V: TRBV19
DNA: TGTGCCAGCAGACAGGGCCTTAACATGAACACTGAAGCTTTCTTT
CDR3: CASRQGLNMNTEAFF

D: NA
size: NA
J: TRBJ2-7
V: TRBV5-6
DNA: TGTGCCAGCAGCTGGGGGAGATACGAGCAGTACTTC
CDR3: CASSWGRYEQYF

D: NA
size: NA
J: TRBJ2-7
V: TRBV6-5
DNA: TGTGCCAGCAGTTCTCGTGTAGGGCGGTACGAGCAGTACTTC
CDR3: CASSSRVGRYEQYF

D: NA
size: NA
J: TRBJ2-7
V: TRBV25-1
DNA: TGTGCCAGCAGGATGAGCAGGGGCATCTCGGGAGAGCAGTACTTC
CDR3: CASRMSRGISGEQYF